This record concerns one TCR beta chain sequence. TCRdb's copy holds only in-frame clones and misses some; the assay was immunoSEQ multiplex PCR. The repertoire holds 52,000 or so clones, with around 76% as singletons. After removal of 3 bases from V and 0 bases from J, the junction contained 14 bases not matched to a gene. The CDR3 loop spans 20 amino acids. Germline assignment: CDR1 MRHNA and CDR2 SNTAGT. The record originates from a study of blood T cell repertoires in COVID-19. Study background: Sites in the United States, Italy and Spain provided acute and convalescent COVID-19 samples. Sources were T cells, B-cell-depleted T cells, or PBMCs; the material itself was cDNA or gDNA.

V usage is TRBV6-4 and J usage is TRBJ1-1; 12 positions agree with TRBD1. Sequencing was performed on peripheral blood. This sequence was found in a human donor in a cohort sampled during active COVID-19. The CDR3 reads CASSDLILRDRGQVNTEAFF. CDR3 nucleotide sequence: TGTGCCAGCAGTGATCTCATCCTTCGGGACAGGGGGCAAGTGAACACTGAAGCTTTCTTT.